A single sample is the source of the 4 T cell receptor beta chains below, sequenced in a study of shared clonotypes between healthy human individuals. TCRdb keeps only in-frame clones here, not all; method: immunoSEQ multiplex PCR. This sample has under 1,900,000 clones; 98% occur once, and the top ten carry 0.36%. The source material was naive CD4+ T cells sorted from blood. As to subset: CD45RA+ positively selected. These receptors were collected from a man aged 25 to 40 in good health.

The CDR3 coding sequence is TGTGCCAGCAGTTACGGGGGCGGGAGCTCTGGCGAGCAGTACTTC. It encodes CASSYGGGSSGEQYF. The chain joins TRBV6-5 to TRBJ2-7; a weak D match, TRBD2 (7 bases). V dropped 2 bases and J dropped 6 bases, with 17 bases sitting between them. The CDR3 sequence is 15 residues long. Germline CDR1 and CDR2: MNHEY and SVGAGI.

The rearrangement joins TRBV5-6 to TRBJ1-3; no clear D gene. The CDR3 has 15 residues. CDR1 and CDR2 from the germline V gene are SGHDT and YYEEEE. Trimming left V 0 bases short and J 4 bases short, with 11 bases between. The CDR3 sequence is CASSLAHSSGNTIYF. CDR3 in DNA: TGTGCCAGCAGCTTGGCCCACAGTTCGGGAAACACCATATATTTT.

The chain combines TRBV6-5 with TRBJ2-1, with 8 nucleotides matching TRBD1. Germline trimming cut 6 bases from V and 13 bases from J; bases unmatched to any gene: 8. This CDR3 spans 12 amino acids. From germline, CDR1 is MNHEY and CDR2 SVGAGI. The CDR3 here is CASRTGGSPQFF. The CDR3 nucleotides are TGTGCCAGCAGAACAGGGGGGAGTCCTCAGTTCTTC.

The CDR3 DNA sequence: TGCGCCAGCAGCCGGATAGGTACCACTAACTATGGCTACACCTTC. It encodes CASSRIGTTNYGYTF. V gene TRBV4-3 combines with J gene TRBJ1-2; D is undetermined. V was shortened by 4 bases and J by 0 bases, with 12 bases between the two germline ends. CDR1 and CDR2 (germline): LGHNA, YSLEER. CDR3 length: 15 amino acids.